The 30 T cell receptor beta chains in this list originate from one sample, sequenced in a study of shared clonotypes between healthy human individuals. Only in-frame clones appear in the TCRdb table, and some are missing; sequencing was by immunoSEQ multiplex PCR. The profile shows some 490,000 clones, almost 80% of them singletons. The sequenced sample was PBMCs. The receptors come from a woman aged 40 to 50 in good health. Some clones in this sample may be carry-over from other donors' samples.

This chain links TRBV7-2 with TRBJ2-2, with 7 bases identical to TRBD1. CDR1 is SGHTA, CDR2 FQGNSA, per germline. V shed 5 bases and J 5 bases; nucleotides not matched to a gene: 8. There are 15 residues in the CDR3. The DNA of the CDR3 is TGTGCCAGCAGCCCAAGGGGGCCAACGACCGGGGAGCTGTTTTTT. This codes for CASSPRGPTTGELFF.

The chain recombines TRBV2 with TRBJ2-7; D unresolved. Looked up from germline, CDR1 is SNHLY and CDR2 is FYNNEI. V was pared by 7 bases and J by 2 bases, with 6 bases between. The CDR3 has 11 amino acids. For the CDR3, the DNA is TGTGCCAGCATGTCGACCTACGAGCAGTACTTC. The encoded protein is CASMSTYEQYF.

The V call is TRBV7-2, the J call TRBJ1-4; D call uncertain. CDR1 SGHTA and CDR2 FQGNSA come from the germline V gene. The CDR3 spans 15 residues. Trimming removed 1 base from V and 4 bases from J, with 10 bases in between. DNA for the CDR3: TGTGCCAGCAGCTTAGGCGCCGGGAATAATGAAAAACTGTTTTTT. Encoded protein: CASSLGAGNNEKLFF.

This chain's CDR3 is CASSLRSGYNEQFF. In DNA, the CDR3 is TGTGCCAGCAGCTTAAGGAGCGGTTACAATGAGCAGTTCTTC. The chain links TRBV11-3 to TRBJ2-1; the D gene is possibly TRBD2 (5 bases). The CDR3 has 14 residues. Germline CDR1 reads SGHNT; CDR2 reads YENEEA. Trimming took off 2 bases at V and 4 bases at J, with 9 bases between the two ends.

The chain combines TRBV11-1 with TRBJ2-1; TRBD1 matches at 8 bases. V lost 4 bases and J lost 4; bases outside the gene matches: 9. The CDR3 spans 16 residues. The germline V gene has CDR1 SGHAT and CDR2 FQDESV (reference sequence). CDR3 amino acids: CASSSRTGIIYNEQFF. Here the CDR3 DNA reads TGTGCCAGCAGCTCCCGGACAGGGATTATATACAATGAGCAGTTCTTC.

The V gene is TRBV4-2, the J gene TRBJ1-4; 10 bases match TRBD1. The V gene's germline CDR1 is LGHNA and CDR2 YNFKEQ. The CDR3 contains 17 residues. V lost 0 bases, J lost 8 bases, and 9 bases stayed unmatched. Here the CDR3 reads CASSQDRGTGVGEKLFF. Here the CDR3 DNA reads TGTGCCAGCAGCCAAGATAGGGGGACAGGGGTGGGAGAAAAACTGTTTTTT.

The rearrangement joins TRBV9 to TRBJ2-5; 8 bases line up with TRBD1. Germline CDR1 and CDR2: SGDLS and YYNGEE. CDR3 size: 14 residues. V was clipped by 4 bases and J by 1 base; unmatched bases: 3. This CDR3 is CASSPGTGQETQYF. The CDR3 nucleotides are TGTGCCAGCAGCCCCGGGACAGGCCAAGAGACCCAGTACTTC.

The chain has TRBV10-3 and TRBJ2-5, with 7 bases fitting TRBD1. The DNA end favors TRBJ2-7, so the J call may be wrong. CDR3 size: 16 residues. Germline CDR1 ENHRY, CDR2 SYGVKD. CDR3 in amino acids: CAISDFARQGSHEQYF. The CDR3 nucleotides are TGTGCCATCAGTGACTTCGCGCGACAGGGTAGTCACGAGCAGTACTTC.

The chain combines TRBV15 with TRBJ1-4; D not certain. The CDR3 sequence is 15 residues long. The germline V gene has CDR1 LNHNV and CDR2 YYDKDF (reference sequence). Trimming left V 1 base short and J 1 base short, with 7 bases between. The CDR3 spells CATSRGGRTNEKLFF. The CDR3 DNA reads TGTGCCACCAGCAGAGGGGGAAGAACTAATGAAAAACTGTTTTTT.

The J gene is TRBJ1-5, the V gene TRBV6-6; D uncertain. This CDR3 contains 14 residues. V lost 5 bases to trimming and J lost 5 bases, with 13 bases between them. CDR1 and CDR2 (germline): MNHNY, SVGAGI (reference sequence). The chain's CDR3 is CASSPTGRHQPQHF. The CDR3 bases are TGTGCCAGCAGTCCGACCGGGAGGCATCAGCCCCAGCATTTT.

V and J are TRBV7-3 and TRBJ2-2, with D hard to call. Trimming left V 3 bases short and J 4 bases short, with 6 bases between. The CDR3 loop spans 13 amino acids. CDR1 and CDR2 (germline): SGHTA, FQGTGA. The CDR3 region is CASSFSLTGELFF. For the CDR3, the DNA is TGTGCCAGCAGCTTTTCCCTCACCGGGGAGCTGTTTTTT.

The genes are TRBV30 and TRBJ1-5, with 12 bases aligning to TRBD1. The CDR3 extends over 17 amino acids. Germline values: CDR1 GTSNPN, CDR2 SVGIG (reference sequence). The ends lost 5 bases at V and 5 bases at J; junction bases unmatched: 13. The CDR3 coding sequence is TGTGCCTGGTGTCACCTGGAAGGGACAGGGGGCCATCAGCCCCAGCATTTT. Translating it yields CAWCHLEGTGGHQPQHF.

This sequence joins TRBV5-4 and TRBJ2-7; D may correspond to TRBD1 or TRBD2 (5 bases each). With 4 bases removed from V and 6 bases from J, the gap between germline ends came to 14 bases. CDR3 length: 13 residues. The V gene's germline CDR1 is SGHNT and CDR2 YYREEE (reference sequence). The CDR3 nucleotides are TGTGCCAGCAGCCGGGACCGTATATCCGAGCAGTACTTC. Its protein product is CASSRDRISEQYF.

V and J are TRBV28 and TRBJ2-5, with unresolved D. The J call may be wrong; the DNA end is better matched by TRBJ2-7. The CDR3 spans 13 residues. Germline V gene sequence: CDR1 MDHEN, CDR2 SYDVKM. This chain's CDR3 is CASSLKFYYEQYF. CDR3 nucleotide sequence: TGTGCCAGCAGTTTAAAATTCTACTACGAGCAGTACTTC.

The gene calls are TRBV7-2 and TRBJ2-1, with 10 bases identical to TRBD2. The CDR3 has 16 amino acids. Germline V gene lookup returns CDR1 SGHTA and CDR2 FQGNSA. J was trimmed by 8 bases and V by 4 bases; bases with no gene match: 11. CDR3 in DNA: TGTGCCAGCAGCTCCCCGGGACTAGCGAGTCGTCATGAGCAGTTCTTC. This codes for CASSSPGLASRHEQFF.

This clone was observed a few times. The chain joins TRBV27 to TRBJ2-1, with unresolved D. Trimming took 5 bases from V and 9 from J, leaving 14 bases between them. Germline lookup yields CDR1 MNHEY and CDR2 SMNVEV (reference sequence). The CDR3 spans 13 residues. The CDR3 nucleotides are TGTGCCAGCAGTATCCCCACTCGGCGTGAGCAGTTCTTC. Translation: CASSIPTRREQFF.

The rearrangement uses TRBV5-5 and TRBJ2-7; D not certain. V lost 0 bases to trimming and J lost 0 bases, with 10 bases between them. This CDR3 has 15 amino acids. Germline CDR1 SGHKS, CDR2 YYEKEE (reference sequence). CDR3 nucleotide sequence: TGTGCCAGCAGCTTGGCCCCTCGTACCTCCTACGAGCAGTACTTC. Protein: CASSLAPRTSYEQYF.

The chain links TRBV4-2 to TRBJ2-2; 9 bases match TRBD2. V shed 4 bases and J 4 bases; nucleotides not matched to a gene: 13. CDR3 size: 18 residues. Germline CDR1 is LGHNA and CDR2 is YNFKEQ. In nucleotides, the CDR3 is TGTGCCAGCAGCCCCTGGCGGCGGGAGGGGCGAGGCACCGGGGAGCTGTTTTTT. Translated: CASSPWRREGRGTGELFF.

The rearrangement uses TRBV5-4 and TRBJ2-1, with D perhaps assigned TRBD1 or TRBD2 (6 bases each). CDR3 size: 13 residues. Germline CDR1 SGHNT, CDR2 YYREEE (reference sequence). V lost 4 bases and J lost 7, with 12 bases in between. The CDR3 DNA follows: TGTGCCAGCAGCCACGGGGGCTGGAATGAGCAGTTCTTC. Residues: CASSHGGWNEQFF.

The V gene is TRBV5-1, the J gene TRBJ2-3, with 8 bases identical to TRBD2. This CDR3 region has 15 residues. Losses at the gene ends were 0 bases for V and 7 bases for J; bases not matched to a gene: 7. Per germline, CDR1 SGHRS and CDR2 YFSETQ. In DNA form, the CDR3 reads TGCGCCAGCAGCTTGGTGTCGGGAGGGCCAAATACGCAGTATTTT. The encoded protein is CASSLVSGGPNTQYF.

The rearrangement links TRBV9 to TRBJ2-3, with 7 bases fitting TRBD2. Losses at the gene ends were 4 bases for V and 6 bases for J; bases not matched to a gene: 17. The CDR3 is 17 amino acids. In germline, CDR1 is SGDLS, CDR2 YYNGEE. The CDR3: CASSSSAPSGILDTQYF. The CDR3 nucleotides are TGTGCCAGCAGCTCCTCTGCCCCCAGCGGGATACTTGATACGCAGTATTTT.

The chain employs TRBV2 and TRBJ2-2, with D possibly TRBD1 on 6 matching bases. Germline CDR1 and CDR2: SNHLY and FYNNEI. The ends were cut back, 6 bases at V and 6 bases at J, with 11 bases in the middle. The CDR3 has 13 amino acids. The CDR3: CASSPWGPGELFF. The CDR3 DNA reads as TGTGCCAGCAGCCCCTGGGGGCCCGGGGAGCTGTTTTTT.

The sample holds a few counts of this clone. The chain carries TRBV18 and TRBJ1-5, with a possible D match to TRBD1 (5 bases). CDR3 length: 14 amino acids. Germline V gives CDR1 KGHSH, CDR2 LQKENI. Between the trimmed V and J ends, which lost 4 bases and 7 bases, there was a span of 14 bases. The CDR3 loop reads CASSQSEGVQPQHF. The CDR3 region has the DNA TGTGCCAGCTCACAATCCGAAGGGGTACAGCCCCAGCATTTT.

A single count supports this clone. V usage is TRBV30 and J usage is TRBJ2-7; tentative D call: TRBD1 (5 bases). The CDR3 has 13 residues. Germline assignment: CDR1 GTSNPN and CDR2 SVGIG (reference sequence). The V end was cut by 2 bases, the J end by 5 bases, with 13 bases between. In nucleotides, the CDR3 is TGTGCCTGGAGTCGGGCAGGGCTCGACGAGCAGTACTTC. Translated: CAWSRAGLDEQYF.

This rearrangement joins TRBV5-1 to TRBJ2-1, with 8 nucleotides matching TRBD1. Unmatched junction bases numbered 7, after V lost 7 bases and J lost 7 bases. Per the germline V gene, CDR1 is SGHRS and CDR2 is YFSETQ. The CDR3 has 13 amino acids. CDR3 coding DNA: TGCGCCAGCGGACAGGGCTTAGGTAATGAGCAGTTCTTC. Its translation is CASGQGLGNEQFF.

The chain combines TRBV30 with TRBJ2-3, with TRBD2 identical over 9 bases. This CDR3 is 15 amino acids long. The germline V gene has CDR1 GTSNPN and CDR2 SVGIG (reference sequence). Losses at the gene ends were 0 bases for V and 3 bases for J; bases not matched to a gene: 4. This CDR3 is CAWSVVAGVTDTQYF. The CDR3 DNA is TGTGCCTGGAGTGTAGTAGCGGGAGTGACAGATACGCAGTATTTT.

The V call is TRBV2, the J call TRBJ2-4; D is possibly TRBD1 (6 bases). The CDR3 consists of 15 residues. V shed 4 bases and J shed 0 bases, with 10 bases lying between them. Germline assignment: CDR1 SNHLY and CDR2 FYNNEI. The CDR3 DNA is TGTGCCAGCAGTGGGACAGCAATAGCCAAAAACATTCAGTACTTC. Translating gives CASSGTAIAKNIQYF. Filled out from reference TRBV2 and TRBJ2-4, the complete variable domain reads EPEVTQTPSHQVTQMGQEVILRCVPISNHLYFYWYRQILGQKVEFLVSFYNNEISEKSEIFDDQFSVERPDGSNFTLKIRSTKLEDSAMYFCASSGTAIAKNIQYFGAGTRLSVL.

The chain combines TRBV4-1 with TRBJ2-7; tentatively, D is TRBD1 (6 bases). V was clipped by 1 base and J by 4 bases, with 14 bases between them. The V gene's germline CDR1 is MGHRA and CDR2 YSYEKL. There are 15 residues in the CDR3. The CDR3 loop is CASSQGPVGGYEQYF. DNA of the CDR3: TGCGCCAGCAGCCAAGGGCCTGTAGGGGGTTACGAGCAGTACTTC.

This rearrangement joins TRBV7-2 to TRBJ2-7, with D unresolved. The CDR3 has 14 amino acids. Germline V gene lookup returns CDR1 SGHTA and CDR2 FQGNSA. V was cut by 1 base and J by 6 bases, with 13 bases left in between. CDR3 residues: CASSLDSHLREQYF. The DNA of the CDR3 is TGTGCCAGCAGCTTAGATAGCCACTTGCGCGAGCAGTACTTC.

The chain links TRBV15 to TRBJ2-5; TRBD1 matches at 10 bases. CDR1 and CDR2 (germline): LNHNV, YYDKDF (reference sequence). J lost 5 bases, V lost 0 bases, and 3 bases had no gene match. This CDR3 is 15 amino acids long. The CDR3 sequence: CATSRDRDRGETQYF. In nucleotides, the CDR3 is TGTGCCACCAGCAGAGACCGGGACAGGGGCGAGACCCAGTACTTC.